This TCR beta chain was sequenced in a study of immune cell composition in non-small cell lung cancer. Study-level results: Tumour TCR-beta clonality was not significantly tied to smoking pack-years. Shared sequences between tumour-reactive and dominant in vivo clones were not proven.

V was pared by 4 bases and J by 1 base, with 14 bases between. The CDR3 has 15 amino acids. Germline V CDR1 and CDR2: SGHRS, YFSETQ. Method: immunoSEQ multiplex PCR; TCRdb's copy keeps in-frame clones and lacks some. The sample lists roughly 2,500 clones, 70% to 75% occurring once. This clone is large by share. Its antigen is as yet unknown. The normal lung sample lay at least 3 cm, and maximally far, from the tumour. Genomic DNA came from frozen unsorted single-cell suspensions. This same sample was also taken into another study, of CD4 T cells in lung cancer.

The sample taken for sequencing was non-adjacent lung tissue. The chain combines TRBV5-1 with TRBJ1-2; possibly TRBD1 for D (6 bases). The source is a human donor with non-small cell lung cancer. The CDR3 sequence: CASSTGQPNNYGYTF. The CDR3 region has the DNA TGCGCCAGCAGCACAGGACAGCCCAATAACTATGGCTACACCTTC.